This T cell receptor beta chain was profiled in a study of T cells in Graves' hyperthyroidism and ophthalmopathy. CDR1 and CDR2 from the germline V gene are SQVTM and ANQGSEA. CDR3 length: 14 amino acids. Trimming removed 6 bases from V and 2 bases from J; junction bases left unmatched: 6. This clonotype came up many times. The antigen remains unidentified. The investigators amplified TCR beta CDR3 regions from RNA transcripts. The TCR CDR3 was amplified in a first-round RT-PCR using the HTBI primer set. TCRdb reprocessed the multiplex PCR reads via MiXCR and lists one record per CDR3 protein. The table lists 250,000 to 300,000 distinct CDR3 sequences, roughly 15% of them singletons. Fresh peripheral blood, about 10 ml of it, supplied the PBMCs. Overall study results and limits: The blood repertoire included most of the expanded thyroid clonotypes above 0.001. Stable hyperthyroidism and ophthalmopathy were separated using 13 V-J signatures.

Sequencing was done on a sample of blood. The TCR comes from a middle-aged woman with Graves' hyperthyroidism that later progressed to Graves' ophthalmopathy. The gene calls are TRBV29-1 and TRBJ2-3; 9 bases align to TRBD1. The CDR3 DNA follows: TGCAGCGTCTCAGGGACAGGGATCACAGATACGCAGTATTTT. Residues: CSVSGTGITDTQYF.